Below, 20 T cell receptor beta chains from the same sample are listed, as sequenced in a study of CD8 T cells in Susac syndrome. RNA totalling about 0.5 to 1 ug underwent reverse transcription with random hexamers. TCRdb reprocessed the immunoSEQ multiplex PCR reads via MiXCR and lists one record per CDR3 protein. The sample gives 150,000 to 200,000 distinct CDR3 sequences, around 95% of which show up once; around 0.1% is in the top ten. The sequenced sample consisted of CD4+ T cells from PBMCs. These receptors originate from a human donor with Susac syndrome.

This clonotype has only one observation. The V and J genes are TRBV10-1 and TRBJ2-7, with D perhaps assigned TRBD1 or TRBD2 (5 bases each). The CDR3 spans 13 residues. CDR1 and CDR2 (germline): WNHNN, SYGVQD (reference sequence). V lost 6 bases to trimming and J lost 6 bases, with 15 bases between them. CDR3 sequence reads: CASSRDPKGEQYF. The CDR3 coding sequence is TGCGCCAGCAGCCGGGACCCCAAGGGCGAGCAGTACTTC.

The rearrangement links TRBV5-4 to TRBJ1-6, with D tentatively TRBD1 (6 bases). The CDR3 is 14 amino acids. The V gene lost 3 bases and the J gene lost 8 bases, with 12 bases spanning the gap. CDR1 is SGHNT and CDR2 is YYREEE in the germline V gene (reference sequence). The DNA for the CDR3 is TGTGCCAGCAGCTCTCGGACAGTAGATTCACCCCTCCACTTT. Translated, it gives CASSSRTVDSPLHF.

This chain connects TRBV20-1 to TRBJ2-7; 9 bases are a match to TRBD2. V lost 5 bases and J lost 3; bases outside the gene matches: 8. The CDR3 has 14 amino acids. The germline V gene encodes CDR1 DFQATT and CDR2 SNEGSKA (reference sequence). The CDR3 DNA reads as TGCAGTGCTTCTCTGAGCGGGGGGCTCTACGAGCAGTACTTC. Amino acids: CSASLSGGLYEQYF.

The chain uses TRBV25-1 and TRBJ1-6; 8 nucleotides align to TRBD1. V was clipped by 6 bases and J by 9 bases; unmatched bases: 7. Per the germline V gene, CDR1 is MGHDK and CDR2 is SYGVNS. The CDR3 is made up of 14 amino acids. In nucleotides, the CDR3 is TGTGCCAGCAGCGGACAGGGATCGATTTCACCCCTCCACTTT. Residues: CASSGQGSISPLHF. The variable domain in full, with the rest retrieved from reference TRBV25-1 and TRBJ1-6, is EADIYQTPRYLVIGTGKKITLECSQTMGHDKMYWYQQDPGMELHLIHYSYGVNSTEKGDLSSESTVSRIRTEHFPLTLESARPSHTSQYLCASSGQGSISPLHFGNGTRLTVT.

The CDR3 DNA reads as TGCAGCGTTGCCAGGGACAACGAGCAGTACTTC. It is translated as CSVARDNEQYF. This rearrangement joins TRBV29-1 to TRBJ2-7, with D perhaps TRBD1 (6 bases). V was clipped by 4 bases and J by 5 bases, with 9 bases between them. Germline V gene lookup returns CDR1 SQVTM and CDR2 ANQGSEA. This CDR3 is 11 amino acids long.

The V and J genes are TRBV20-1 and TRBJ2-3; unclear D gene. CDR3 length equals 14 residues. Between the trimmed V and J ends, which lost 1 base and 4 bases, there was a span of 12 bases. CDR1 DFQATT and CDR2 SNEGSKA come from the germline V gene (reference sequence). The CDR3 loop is CSARGEGAPDTQYF. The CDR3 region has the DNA TGCAGTGCTAGAGGGGAAGGCGCACCAGATACGCAGTATTTT.

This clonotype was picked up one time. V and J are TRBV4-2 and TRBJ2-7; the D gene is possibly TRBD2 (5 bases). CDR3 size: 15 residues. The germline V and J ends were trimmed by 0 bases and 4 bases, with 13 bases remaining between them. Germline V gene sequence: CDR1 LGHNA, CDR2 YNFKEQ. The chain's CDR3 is CASSQEARGWYEQYF. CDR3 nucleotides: TGTGCCAGCAGCCAAGAAGCCCGGGGATGGTACGAGCAGTACTTC.

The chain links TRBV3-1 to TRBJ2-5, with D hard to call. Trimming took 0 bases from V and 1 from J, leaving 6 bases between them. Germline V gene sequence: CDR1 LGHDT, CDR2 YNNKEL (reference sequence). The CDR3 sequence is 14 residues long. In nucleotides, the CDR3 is TGTGCCAGCAGCCAAGATTACTCCCAAGAGACCCAGTACTTC. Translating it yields CASSQDYSQETQYF.

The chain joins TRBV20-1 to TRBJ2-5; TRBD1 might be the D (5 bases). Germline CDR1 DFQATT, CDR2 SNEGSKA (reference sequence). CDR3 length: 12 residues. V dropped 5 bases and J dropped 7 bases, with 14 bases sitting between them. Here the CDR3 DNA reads TGCAGTGCTCGCACAGGATCCTGGACCCAGTACTTC. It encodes CSARTGSWTQYF.

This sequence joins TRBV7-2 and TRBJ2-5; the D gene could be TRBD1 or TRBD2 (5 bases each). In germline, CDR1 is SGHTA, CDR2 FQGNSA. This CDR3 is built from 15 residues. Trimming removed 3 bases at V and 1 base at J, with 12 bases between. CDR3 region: CASSFAGSVQETQYF. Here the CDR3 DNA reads TGTGCCAGCAGCTTTGCAGGGAGCGTCCAAGAGACCCAGTACTTC.

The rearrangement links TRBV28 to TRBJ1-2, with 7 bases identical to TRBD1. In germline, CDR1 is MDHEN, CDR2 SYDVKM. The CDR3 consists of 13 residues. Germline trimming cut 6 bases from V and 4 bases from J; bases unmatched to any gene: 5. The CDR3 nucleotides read TGTGCCAGCAGGCCGGGACAGATCTATGGCTACACCTTC. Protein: CASRPGQIYGYTF.

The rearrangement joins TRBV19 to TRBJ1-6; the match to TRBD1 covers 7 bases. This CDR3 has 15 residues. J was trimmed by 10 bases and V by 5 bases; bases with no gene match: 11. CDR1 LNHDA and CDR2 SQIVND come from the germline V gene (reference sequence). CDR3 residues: CASSSRQGEGSPLHF. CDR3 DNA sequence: TGTGCCAGTAGTTCCCGACAGGGAGAAGGATCACCCCTCCACTTT.

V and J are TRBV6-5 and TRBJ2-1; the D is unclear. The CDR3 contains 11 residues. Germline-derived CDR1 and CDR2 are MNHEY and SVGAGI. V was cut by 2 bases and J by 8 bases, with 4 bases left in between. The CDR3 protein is CASSYIHEQFF. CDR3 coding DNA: TGTGCCAGCAGTTACATCCATGAGCAGTTCTTC.

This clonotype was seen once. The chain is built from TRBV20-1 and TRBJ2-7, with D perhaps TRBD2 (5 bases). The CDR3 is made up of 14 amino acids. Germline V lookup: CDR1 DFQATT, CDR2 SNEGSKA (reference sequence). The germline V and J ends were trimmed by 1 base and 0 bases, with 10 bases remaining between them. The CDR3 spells CSARAGGPSYEQYF. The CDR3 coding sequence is TGCAGTGCTAGAGCAGGCGGGCCCTCCTACGAGCAGTACTTC.

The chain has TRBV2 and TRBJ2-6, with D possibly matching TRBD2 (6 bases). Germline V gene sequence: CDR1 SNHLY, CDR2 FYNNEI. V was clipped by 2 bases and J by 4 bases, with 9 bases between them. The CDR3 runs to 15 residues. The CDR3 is CASSEKAGGANVLTF. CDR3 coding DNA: TGTGCCAGCAGTGAAAAGGCGGGGGGGGCCAACGTCCTGACTTTC. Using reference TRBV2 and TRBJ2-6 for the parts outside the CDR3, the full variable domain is EPEVTQTPSHQVTQMGQEVILRCVPISNHLYFYWYRQILGQKVEFLVSFYNNEISEKSEIFDDQFSVERPDGSNFTLKIRSTKLEDSAMYFCASSEKAGGANVLTFGAGSRLTVL.

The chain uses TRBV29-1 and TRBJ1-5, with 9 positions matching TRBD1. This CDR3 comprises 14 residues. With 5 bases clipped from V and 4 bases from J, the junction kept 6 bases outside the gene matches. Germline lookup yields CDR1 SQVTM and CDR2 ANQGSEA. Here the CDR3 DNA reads TGCAGCGTTAGAGGGACAGGGATTAATCAGCCCCAGCATTTT. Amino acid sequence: CSVRGTGINQPQHF.

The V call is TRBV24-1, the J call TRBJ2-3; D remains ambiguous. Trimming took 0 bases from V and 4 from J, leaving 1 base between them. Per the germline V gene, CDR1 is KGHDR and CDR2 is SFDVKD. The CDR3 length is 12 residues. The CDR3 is CATSDLADTQYF. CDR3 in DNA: TGTGCCACCAGTGATTTGGCAGATACGCAGTATTTT.

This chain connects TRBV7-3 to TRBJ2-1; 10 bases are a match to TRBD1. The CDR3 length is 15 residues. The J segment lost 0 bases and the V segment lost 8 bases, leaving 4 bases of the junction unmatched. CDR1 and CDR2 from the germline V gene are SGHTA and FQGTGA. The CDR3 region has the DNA TGTGCCAGCGGACAGGGGGGGAGCTCCTACAATGAGCAGTTCTTC. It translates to CASGQGGSSYNEQFF.

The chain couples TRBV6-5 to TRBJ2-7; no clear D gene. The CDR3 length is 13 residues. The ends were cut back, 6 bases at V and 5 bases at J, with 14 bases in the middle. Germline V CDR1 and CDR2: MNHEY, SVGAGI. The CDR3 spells CASSHGTRHEQYF. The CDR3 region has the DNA TGTGCCAGCAGCCACGGCACCAGGCACGAGCAGTACTTC.

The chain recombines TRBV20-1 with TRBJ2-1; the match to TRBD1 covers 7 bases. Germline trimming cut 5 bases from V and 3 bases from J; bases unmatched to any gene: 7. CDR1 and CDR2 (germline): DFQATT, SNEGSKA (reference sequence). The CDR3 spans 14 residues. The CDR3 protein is CSARSRTGYNEQFF. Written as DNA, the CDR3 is TGCAGTGCTCGAAGTCGGACAGGCTACAATGAGCAGTTCTTC.